The 22 T cell receptor beta chains listed next were all sequenced from one sample in a study of T cell responses to AZD1222 COVID-19 vaccine. Method: immunoSEQ multiplex PCR; TCRdb's copy keeps in-frame clones and lacks some. This table holds some 200,000 clones, 88% found once. Here the sequenced sample was peripheral blood, taken 28 days after the second AZD1222 dose. Receptors originate from an adult who received the AZD1222 COVID-19 vaccine.

The chain is built from TRBV18 and TRBJ2-1, with a weak D call TRBD2 (6 bases). V was cut by 6 bases and J by 9 bases, with 18 bases left in between. The CDR3 runs to 14 residues. The V gene's germline CDR1 is KGHSH and CDR2 LQKENI. The CDR3 here is CASSPGRRESEQFF. The CDR3 region has the DNA TGTGCCAGCTCGCCGGGGCGGAGGGAGAGTGAGCAGTTCTTC.

CDR3 sequence: CSVGQGQGATEAFF. CDR3 in DNA: TGCAGCGTTGGGCAGGGACAGGGTGCCACTGAAGCTTTCTTT. This chain uses TRBV29-1 with TRBJ1-1; 9 bases match TRBD1. This CDR3 region has 14 residues. The V gene's germline CDR1 is SQVTM and CDR2 ANQGSEA. The ends lost 4 bases at V and 4 bases at J; junction bases unmatched: 7.

This chain links TRBV30 with TRBJ1-1; D possibly corresponds to TRBD1 (5 bases). CDR1 and CDR2 from the germline V gene are GTSNPN and SVGIG (reference sequence). Trimming shortened V by 2 bases and J by 8 bases, and 15 bases separated the two germline ends. The CDR3 loop spans 13 amino acids. The CDR3, as DNA: TGTGCCTGGAGTAGGGGCACGGCTTCAGAAGCTTTCTTT. Protein: CAWSRGTASEAFF. Variable domain in full (rest from reference TRBV30 and TRBJ1-1): SQTIHQWPATLVQPVGSPLSLECTVEGTSNPNLYWYRQAAGRGLQLLFYSVGIGQISSEVPQNLSASRPQDRQFILSSKKLLLSDSGFYLCAWSRGTASEAFFGQGTRLTVV.

This chain uses TRBV7-6 with TRBJ2-3; D not resolved. The CDR3 extends over 13 amino acids. CDR1 and CDR2 (germline): SGHVS, FNYEAQ. V gave up 5 bases and J gave up 4 bases, with 10 bases separating them. In nucleotides, the CDR3 is TGTGCCAGCAGCCGAGGTTTGGCAGATACGCAGTATTTT. Amino acid sequence: CASSRGLADTQYF.

This clone was recorded only once. V usage is TRBV4-2 and J usage is TRBJ2-7; either TRBD1 or TRBD2 may supply D (5 bases each). With 1 base removed from V and 0 bases from J, the gap between germline ends came to 10 bases. The CDR3 loop spans 15 amino acids. The germline CDR1 and CDR2 sequences are LGHNA and YNFKEQ. CDR3: CASSQAGTPSYEQYF. CDR3 nucleotide sequence: TGTGCCAGCAGCCAAGCAGGGACCCCCTCCTACGAGCAGTACTTC.

This chain connects TRBV5-6 to TRBJ1-6, with 8 bases aligning to TRBD1. V trimming: 10 bases; J trimming: 10 bases; junction bases outside the gene matches: 10. The CDR3 sequence is 13 residues long. From germline, CDR1 is SGHDT and CDR2 YYEEEE. CDR3 in amino acids: CAGSDRVGSPLHF. Here the CDR3 DNA reads TGTGCCGGCTCGGACAGGGTGGGCTCACCCCTCCACTTT.

The V call is TRBV19, the J call TRBJ1-5; D is undetermined. The CDR3 is 15 amino acids. V lost 2 bases, J lost 2 bases, and 10 bases lay in between. Germline lookup yields CDR1 LNHDA and CDR2 SQIVND (reference sequence). The CDR3 reads CASSIRGYGNQPQHF. CDR3 sequence (DNA): TGTGCCAGTAGTATACGGGGTTACGGCAATCAGCCCCAGCATTTT.

In this sample, this clone turned up once. The chain carries TRBV11-2 and TRBJ2-2; D unclear. CDR3 size: 14 residues. Trimming removed 5 bases at V and 5 bases at J, with 12 bases between. Germline V gene sequence: CDR1 SGHAT, CDR2 FQNNGV. CDR3 sequence (DNA): TGTGCCAGCAGCCCGCCCGCTAGGACCGGGGAGCTGTTTTTT. This codes for CASSPPARTGELFF. Using reference TRBV11-2 and TRBJ2-2 for the parts outside the CDR3, the full variable domain is EAGVAQSPRYKIIEKRQSVAFWCNPISGHATLYWYQQILGQGPKLLIQFQNNGVVDDSQLPKDRFSAERLKGVDSTLKIQPAKLEDSAVYLCASSPPARTGELFFGEGSRLTVL.

This clone was detected once. CDR3 DNA: TGTGCCAGCAGCGCCTGGGAGGGTCAGCCCCAGCATTTT. It specifies CASSAWEGQPQHF. The V gene is TRBV7-2, the J gene TRBJ1-5; no definite D call. The CDR3 is 13 residues long. CDR1 SGHTA and CDR2 FQGNSA come from the germline V gene. Trimming stripped 5 bases from V and 6 bases from J, with 11 bases between.

The rearrangement joins TRBV9 to TRBJ2-1; weak D call: TRBD1 (6 bases). Germline CDR1 SGDLS, CDR2 YYNGEE. The CDR3 sequence is 15 residues long. Trimming pared 2 bases from V and 8 bases from J, leaving 17 bases between. This CDR3 is CASSVETGFMHEQFF. The CDR3 nucleotides are TGTGCCAGCAGCGTTGAGACAGGATTTATGCATGAGCAGTTCTTC.

The rearrangement links TRBV7-8 to TRBJ2-7; D not certain. Germline V gene lookup returns CDR1 SGHVS and CDR2 FQNEAQ. Between the trimmed V and J ends, which lost 5 bases and 2 bases, there was a span of 7 bases. This CDR3 has 12 residues. CDR3 in amino acids: CASSPLTYEQYF. In DNA, the CDR3 is TGTGCCAGCAGCCCGTTAACCTACGAGCAGTACTTC.

The genes are TRBV3-1 (or the pseudogene TRBV3-2) and TRBJ2-2; D not resolved. The germline V gene has CDR1 LGHDT and CDR2 YNNKEL (reference sequence). Trimming stripped 4 bases from V and 5 bases from J, with 20 bases between. This CDR3 has 17 residues. CDR3 region: CASSLINGWPGTGELFF. CDR3 sequence (DNA): TGTGCCAGCAGCCTCATCAACGGCTGGCCCGGAACCGGGGAGCTGTTTTTT.

The chain joins TRBV24-1 to TRBJ2-1; D is uncertain. The V end lost 4 bases, the J end lost 5 bases, and 5 bases lay between the germline ends. CDR1 is KGHDR, CDR2 SFDVKD, per germline. The length of the CDR3 is 12 residues. The CDR3 sequence is CATSERHNEQFF. CDR3 sequence (DNA): TGTGCCACCAGTGAAAGACACAATGAGCAGTTCTTC.

This chain links TRBV4-3 with TRBJ2-1, with D possibly matching TRBD2 (5 bases). V lost 0 bases, J lost 6 bases, and 15 bases lay in between. CDR1 is LGHNA, CDR2 YSLEER, per germline. This CDR3 has 16 residues. CDR3 loop: CASSQEAGRRGNEQFF. The CDR3 nucleotides read TGCGCCAGCAGCCAAGAAGCTGGGCGACGGGGCAATGAGCAGTTCTTC.

The CDR3 DNA follows: TGTGCCAGCAGCGTAGGGTTCAGAGAGACCCAGTACTTC. Its translation is CASSVGFRETQYF. This chain uses TRBV14 with TRBJ2-5; no clear D gene. Germline CDR1 is SGHDN and CDR2 is FVKESK. The CDR3 loop spans 13 amino acids. Trimming shortened V by 5 bases and J by 4 bases, and 11 bases separated the two germline ends.

J is TRBJ2-1 and V is TRBV7-9, with 8 bases that match TRBD2. Trimming took 5 bases from V and 4 from J; bases not matched to a gene: 7. The CDR3 runs to 15 residues. Germline V lookup: CDR1 SEHNR, CDR2 FQNEAQ (reference sequence). The CDR3 spells CASSQRAGGYNEQFF. Here the CDR3 DNA reads TGTGCCAGCAGCCAGAGGGCGGGAGGTTACAATGAGCAGTTCTTC.

As DNA, the CDR3 is TGTGCCAGCAGCACCTTTTTCATGACTAGCGGCCAAGCCGCCTACAATGAGCAGTTCTTC. Translating gives CASSTFFMTSGQAAYNEQFF. The rearrangement links TRBV7-9 to TRBJ2-1; TRBD2 matches 9 bases. CDR3 length equals 20 residues. Germline values: CDR1 SEHNR, CDR2 FQNEAQ (reference sequence). V shed 5 bases, J shed 2 bases, and the junction held 19 bases outside the gene matches.

Worth noting for this clone: This CDR3 is also generated by other DNA sequences in the sample. The rearrangement joins TRBV7-9 to TRBJ2-7, with D perhaps given as TRBD1 or TRBD2 (5 bases each). Trimming shortened V by 5 bases and J by 2 bases, and 13 bases separated the two germline ends. The CDR3 contains 14 residues. Germline V gene sequence: CDR1 SEHNR, CDR2 FQNEAQ (reference sequence). CDR3 in DNA: TGTGCCAGCAGCCTGGGGGACGGCCCCTACGAGCAGTACTTC. It encodes CASSLGDGPYEQYF. Combining the CDR3 with reference TRBV7-9 and TRBJ2-7 gives the whole variable domain DTGVSQNPRHKITKRGQNVTFRCDPISEHNRLYWYRQTLGQGPEFLTYFQNEAQLEKSRLLSDRFSAERPKGSFSTLEIQRTEQGDSAMYLCASSLGDGPYEQYFGPGTRLTVT.

The genes are TRBV27 and TRBJ2-3, with a possible D match to TRBD2 (6 bases). Germline CDR1 and CDR2: MNHEY and SMNVEV (reference sequence). V gave up 6 bases and J gave up 2 bases, with 9 bases separating them. This CDR3 has 13 residues. The CDR3 is CASRTRDTDTQYF. The CDR3 nucleotides read TGTGCCAGCAGGACTAGAGACACAGATACGCAGTATTTT.

This chain uses TRBV2 with TRBJ2-3, with D possibly TRBD2 on 6 matching bases. The CDR3 is 16 residues long. Trimming removed 7 bases from V and 0 bases from J, with 17 bases in between. Germline V gene lookup returns CDR1 SNHLY and CDR2 FYNNEI. The CDR3 region is CASITGDGRSTDTQYF. The CDR3 bases are TGTGCCAGCATCACGGGCGACGGGAGAAGCACAGATACGCAGTATTTT.

In DNA, the CDR3 is TGTGCCAGCAGTTCCTCCCCCCGGACAGGGGGCGCCGGGAATGAGCAGTTCTTC. Amino acids: CASSSSPRTGGAGNEQFF. The gene calls are TRBV28 and TRBJ2-1; 11 bases line up with TRBD1. The J segment lost 7 bases and the V segment lost 4 bases, leaving 15 bases of the junction unmatched. Germline V CDR1 and CDR2: MDHEN, SYDVKM. This CDR3 comprises 18 residues. Complete variable domain (other parts from reference TRBV28 and TRBJ2-1): DVKVTQSSRYLVKRTGEKVFLECVQDMDHENMFWYRQDPGLGLRLIYFSYDVKMKEKGDIPEGYSVSREKKERFSLILESASTNQTSMYLCASSSSPRTGGAGNEQFFGPGTRLTVL.

The chain couples TRBV5-8 to TRBJ2-7; 8 bases align to TRBD1. Germline V gives CDR1 SGHTS, CDR2 YDEGEE. The CDR3 covers 14 residues. With V trimmed by 0 bases and J by 6 bases, 5 bases remained unmatched. The CDR3 DNA reads TGTGCCAGCAGCTTGGGACAGGGGATAGGCGAGCAGTACTTC. Translated, it gives CASSLGQGIGEQYF.